Below, 9 T cell receptor beta chains from the same sample are listed, as sequenced in a study of early T cells in non-severe SARS-CoV-2 infection. TCRdb reprocessed the 5' RACE reads via MiXCR and lists one record per CDR3 protein. The sample yields roughly 23,000 distinct CDR3 sequences, about 3.7% seen once. Sequencing input: whole blood. All receptors derive from an adult who was a healthcare worker with PCR-confirmed SARS-CoV-2 infection or an uninfected control (not recorded which).

This clonotype has a count of ten or more. The genes are TRBV20-1 and TRBJ1-2; tentatively, D is TRBD1 (5 bases). The CDR3 length is 14 residues. Per germline, CDR1 DFQATT and CDR2 SNEGSKA (reference sequence). With 6 bases removed from V and 2 bases from J, the gap between germline ends came to 16 bases. This CDR3 reads CSAPRELGNYGYTF. The CDR3 DNA follows: TGCAGTGCGCCCAGGGAGTTGGGGAACTATGGCTACACCTTC.

This clonotype was recorded many times. V gene TRBV30 combines with J gene TRBJ1-4; tentatively, D is TRBD1 (5 bases). The V end lost 5 bases, the J end lost 1 base, and 11 bases lay between the germline ends. Germline V gene data show CDR1 as GTSNPN and CDR2 as SVGIG (reference sequence). The CDR3 runs 14 residues. The CDR3 region has the DNA TGTGCCTGGCGACTTCAGGGAACTAATGAAAAACTGTTTTTT. Protein product: CAWRLQGTNEKLFF.

V and J are TRBV7-8 and TRBJ1-2, with D possibly matching TRBD1 (6 bases). CDR1 and CDR2 from the germline V gene are SGHVS and FQNEAQ. This CDR3 has 14 residues. V gave up 7 bases and J gave up 4 bases, with 16 bases separating them. CDR3 sequence (DNA): TGTGCCAGCAACCTAGCGGGGGCTGGCTATGGCTACACCTTC. This codes for CASNLAGAGYGYTF. Full variable domain (outside the CDR3, taken from reference TRBV7-8 and TRBJ1-2): GAGVSQSPRYKVAKRGQDVALRCDPISGHVSLFWYQQALGQGPEFLTYFQNEAQLDKSGLPSDRFFAERPEGSVSTLKIQRTQQEDSAVYLCASNLAGAGYGYTFGSGTRLTVV.

This clonotype was found many times. This chain connects TRBV5-1 to TRBJ2-2; D may be TRBD2 (5 bases). CDR1 and CDR2 (germline): SGHRS, YFSETQ. The length of the CDR3 is 12 residues. Trimming left V 5 bases short and J 6 bases short, with 8 bases between. The CDR3 spells CASRISAGELFF. CDR3 in DNA: TGCGCCAGCAGAATTAGCGCCGGGGAGCTGTTTTTT.

This clonotype has a count of ten or more. The chain is built from TRBV5-1 and TRBJ2-1; D might be TRBD1 or TRBD2, each matching 6 bases. The V end lost 4 bases, the J end lost 7 bases, and 15 bases lay between the germline ends. Germline lookup yields CDR1 SGHRS and CDR2 YFSETQ. CDR3 size: 14 residues. This CDR3 reads CASSNRRGANEQFF. The CDR3 DNA follows: TGCGCCAGCAGCAATAGGAGGGGGGCGAATGAGCAGTTCTTC.

The sample holds many counts of this clonotype. The chain carries TRBV5-1 and TRBJ2-5, with D possibly TRBD2 on 6 matching bases. The CDR3 sequence is 14 residues long. Deletions cut 4 bases from V and 2 bases from J, with 12 bases between. The germline CDR1 and CDR2 sequences are SGHRS and YFSETQ. As DNA, the CDR3 is TGCGCCAGCAGCATACATGGGGGGCAAGAGACCCAGTACTTC. Amino acids: CASSIHGGQETQYF. Drawing the rest from reference TRBV5-1 and TRBJ2-5, the complete variable domain is KAGVTQTPRYLIKTRGQQVTLSCSPISGHRSVSWYQQTPGQGLQFLFEYFSETQRNKGNFPGRFSGRQFSNSRSEMNVSTLELGDSALYLCASSIHGGQETQYFGPGTRLLVL.

In this sample, this clonotype turned up a few times. The gene calls are TRBV29-1 and TRBJ2-3; 8 bases align to TRBD1. Unmatched junction bases numbered 7, after V lost 7 bases and J lost 1 base. The CDR3 has 14 amino acids. Germline CDR1 SQVTM, CDR2 ANQGSEA. For the CDR3, the DNA is TGCAGCGGAAGACAGGGGTCGGGCACAGATACGCAGTATTTT. Protein: CSGRQGSGTDTQYF.

This clonotype appeared many times. Sequence at one end of the junction differs from germline and may be a read error. The rearrangement joins TRBV7-3 to TRBJ2-3, with a possible D match to TRBD2 (5 bases). Germline V gene sequence: CDR1 SGHTA, CDR2 FQGTGA. CDR3 length: 12 residues. This CDR3 is CASSLTGDTQYF. CDR3 in DNA: TGTGCCAGCAGCCTAACGGGGGATACGCAGTATTTT.

In its sample, this clonotype is medium-sized (0.01 to 0.1%). V gene TRBV6-1 combines with J gene TRBJ1-5; the match to TRBD1 covers 7 bases. This CDR3 contains 15 residues. Germline CDR1 MNHNS, CDR2 SASEGT. The trim removed 0 bases at V and 6 bases at J, leaving 5 bases unmatched. The DNA of the CDR3 is TGTGCCAGCAGTGAAGCGAGGGGGCGCGGTCAGCCCCAGCATTTT. Protein product: CASSEARGRGQPQHF.